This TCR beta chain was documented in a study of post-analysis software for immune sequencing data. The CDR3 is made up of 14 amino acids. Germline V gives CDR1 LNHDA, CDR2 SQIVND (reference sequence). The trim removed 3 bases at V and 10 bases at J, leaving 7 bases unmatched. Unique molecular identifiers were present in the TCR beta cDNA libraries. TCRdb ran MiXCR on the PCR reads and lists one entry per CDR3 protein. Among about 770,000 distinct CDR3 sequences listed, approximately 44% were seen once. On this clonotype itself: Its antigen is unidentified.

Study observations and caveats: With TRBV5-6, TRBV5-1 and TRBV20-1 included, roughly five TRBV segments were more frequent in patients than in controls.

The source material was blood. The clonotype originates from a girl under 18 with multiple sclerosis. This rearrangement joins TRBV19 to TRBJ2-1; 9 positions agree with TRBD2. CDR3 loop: CASSIAPSGIEQFF. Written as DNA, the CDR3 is TGTGCCAGTAGTATCGCCCCTAGCGGGATAGAGCAGTTCTTC.